This passage covers 18 T cell receptor beta chains from one sample sequenced in a study of blood T cell repertoires in COVID-19 (dated by TCRdb to 2020 to 2021). The library was produced with the immunoSEQ multiplex PCR assay. The clones in this table, taken by TCRdb from immuneACCESS, are in-frame only. Not every clone is retained; where verified, under half of the shortfall comes from an unresolved V gene, and the cause of the rest is unknown. The sample profile shows fewer than 250,000 clones; 85% to 95% of them were found once. Clones ranked in the top ten supply more than 0.65% of the sample. Sequencing input: peripheral blood. The source of these receptors is a man between 25 and 39 years old with COVID-19, enrolled during active disease.

This rearrangement joins TRBV29-1 to TRBJ1-1; possible D gene TRBD1, 5 bases. The germline V and J ends were trimmed by 7 bases and 4 bases, with 13 bases remaining between them. The CDR3 length is 12 residues. Looked up from germline, CDR1 is SQVTM and CDR2 is ANQGSEA. The CDR3 nucleotides read TGCAGCGCTGGTTGGGGGGGCACTGAAGCTTTCTTT. Translated: CSAGWGGTEAFF.

This clone was recorded once. V usage is TRBV2 and J usage is TRBJ2-7, with 10 bases that match TRBD2. The CDR3 has 13 amino acids. Trimming took 6 bases from V and 6 from J; bases not matched to a gene: 5. Germline V gene lookup returns CDR1 SNHLY and CDR2 FYNNEI. The DNA for the CDR3 is TGTGCCAGCAGGTTAGCGGGGGGTCCCGAGCAGTACTTC. Residues: CASRLAGGPEQYF.

J is TRBJ1-1 and V is TRBV2, with 7 bases identical to TRBD1. CDR3 length: 13 residues. CDR1 SNHLY and CDR2 FYNNEI come from the germline V gene. V trimming: 8 bases; J trimming: 5 bases; junction bases outside the gene matches: 8. The CDR3 region is CASVFQGDTEAFF. The CDR3 DNA reads TGTGCCAGCGTCTTCCAGGGGGATACTGAAGCTTTCTTT.

The chain is built from TRBV10-1 and TRBJ2-1; D is possibly TRBD2 (5 bases). The V gene's germline CDR1 is WNHNN and CDR2 SYGVQD (reference sequence). This CDR3 contains 14 residues. V was cut by 2 bases and J by 9 bases, with 14 bases left in between. In nucleotides, the CDR3 is TGCGCCAGCAGTGAGGGCGGGTTTGCGAGTGAGCAGTTCTTC. Protein product: CASSEGGFASEQFF.

The chain joins TRBV6-2 or TRBV6-3 to TRBJ2-3; 10 nucleotides align to TRBD1. Germline V lookup: CDR1 MNHEY, CDR2 SVGEGT. With V trimmed by 5 bases and J by 4 bases, 21 bases remained unmatched. The CDR3 consists of 20 residues. The CDR3 spells CASSLFPRDRGWSVPDTQYF. The CDR3 DNA reads as TGTGCCAGCAGTCTCTTCCCCCGGGACAGGGGATGGTCCGTCCCAGATACGCAGTATTTT.

The chain carries TRBV5-1 and TRBJ1-1, with D possibly matching TRBD1 (6 bases). This CDR3 has 15 amino acids. Germline V gene data show CDR1 as SGHRS and CDR2 as YFSETQ. V shed 4 bases and J shed 1 base, with 14 bases lying between them. Here the CDR3 reads CASSGTLPSNTEAFF. In DNA, the CDR3 is TGCGCCAGCAGCGGGACACTGCCTTCGAACACTGAAGCTTTCTTT.

This chain links TRBV5-1 with TRBJ2-3, with 12 bases identical to TRBD2. The ends lost 4 bases at V and 1 base at J; junction bases unmatched: 16. Germline-derived CDR1 and CDR2 are SGHRS and YFSETQ. The CDR3 is made up of 20 amino acids. The CDR3, as DNA: TGCGCCAGCAGCCCAGCACTAGCGGGGGGACTCTCCCTGGGCACAGATACGCAGTATTTT. Translating gives CASSPALAGGLSLGTDTQYF.

The chain combines TRBV18 with TRBJ1-4; D possibly corresponds to TRBD1 (5 bases). In germline, CDR1 is KGHSH, CDR2 LQKENI. Between the trimmed V and J ends, which lost 4 bases and 8 bases, there was a span of 17 bases. This CDR3 is 15 amino acids long. The chain's CDR3 is CASSQGTDTGEKLFF. The DNA for the CDR3 is TGTGCCAGCTCACAGGGGACTGATACGGGGGAAAAACTGTTTTTT.

The chain has TRBV9 and TRBJ1-2; D gene unclear. Trimming pared 0 bases from V and 0 bases from J, leaving 6 bases between. The CDR3 length is 14 residues. CDR1 is SGDLS, CDR2 YYNGEE, per germline. The CDR3 DNA is TGTGCCAGCAGCGTAGAGGACTCTAACTATGGCTACACCTTC. Amino acids: CASSVEDSNYGYTF.

This clone was recorded only once. The gene calls are TRBV6-6 and TRBJ2-7, with D unresolved. V lost 0 bases to trimming and J lost 7 bases, with 13 bases between them. The CDR3 totals 14 residues. Germline CDR1 is MNHNY and CDR2 is SVGAGI (reference sequence). CDR3 DNA sequence: TGTGCCAGCAGTTACTCCTTTGACCCGGAGGAGCAGTACTTC. Protein sequence: CASSYSFDPEEQYF.

CDR3 sequence reads: CASSQDGTGVYGYTF. In DNA, the CDR3 is TGTGCCAGCAGCCAAGACGGGACAGGGGTATATGGCTACACCTTC. This chain connects TRBV4-2 to TRBJ1-2; TRBD1 matches 10 bases. V lost 0 bases, J lost 5 bases, and 3 bases stayed unmatched. The germline CDR1 and CDR2 sequences are LGHNA and YNFKEQ. This CDR3 region has 15 residues.

The chain carries TRBV19 and TRBJ2-6, with 7 bases fitting TRBD1. The CDR3 length is 16 residues. CDR1 and CDR2 from the germline V gene are LNHDA and SQIVND (reference sequence). The V segment lost 3 bases and the J segment 4 bases; nucleotides outside the gene matches: 6. CDR3 nucleotides: TGTGCCAGTAGTATTTCAGGGGGTTCAGGGGCCAACGTCCTGACTTTC. It is translated as CASSISGGSGANVLTF.

This clone has a single count. This chain links TRBV5-5 with TRBJ1-2; D uncertain. V was trimmed by 4 bases and J by 0 bases, leaving 13 bases between them. The CDR3 sequence is 15 residues long. Germline V gene sequence: CDR1 SGHKS, CDR2 YYEKEE (reference sequence). CDR3 sequence reads: CASSREEGTNYGYTF. CDR3 in DNA: TGTGCCAGCAGCCGGGAGGAGGGAACTAACTATGGCTACACCTTC.

The chain employs TRBV19 and TRBJ2-1, with D possibly TRBD2 on 5 matching bases. V was pared by 2 bases and J by 2 bases, with 13 bases between. In germline, CDR1 is LNHDA, CDR2 SQIVND (reference sequence). This CDR3 spans 16 amino acids. The CDR3: CASSISAAETYNEQFF. CDR3 DNA: TGTGCCAGTAGTATATCGGCAGCGGAAACCTACAATGAGCAGTTCTTC.

The CDR3 protein is CASSLHIQGATNEKLFF. The CDR3 region has the DNA TGTGCCAGTAGTCTTCATATACAGGGCGCAACTAATGAAAAACTGTTTTTT. The rearrangement links TRBV19 to TRBJ1-4, with a possible D match to TRBD1 (6 bases). V lost 5 bases to trimming and J lost 0 bases, with 16 bases between them. This CDR3 spans 17 amino acids. Germline-derived CDR1 and CDR2 are LNHDA and SQIVND (reference sequence).

This clone appeared once. The J gene is TRBJ1-1, the V gene TRBV3-1 (or the pseudogene TRBV3-2), with unresolved D. The CDR3 loop spans 14 amino acids. Germline V CDR1 and CDR2: LGHDT, YNNKEL (reference sequence). Deletions cut 1 base from V and 1 base from J, with 7 bases between. CDR3 nucleotides: TGTGCCAGCAGCCAAGGGGCGAGGAACACTGAAGCTTTCTTT. Protein: CASSQGARNTEAFF.

The CDR3 DNA reads as TGTGCCAGCAGCTGGAGGGTAGCGGGAAGAGCAGATACGCAGTATTTT. Protein product: CASSWRVAGRADTQYF. This chain connects TRBV13 to TRBJ2-3, with 8 bases matching TRBD2. Germline loops: CDR1 PRHDT, CDR2 FYEKMQ (reference sequence). The CDR3 consists of 16 residues. V lost 4 bases and J lost 4; bases outside the gene matches: 10.

The V and J genes are TRBV5-5 and TRBJ1-2; 7 positions match TRBD1. CDR1 SGHKS and CDR2 YYEKEE come from the germline V gene (reference sequence). This CDR3 is 19 amino acids long. After removal of 0 bases from V and 1 base from J, the junction contained 15 bases not matched to a gene. The CDR3 here is CASSLEWDSSPESNYGYTF. CDR3 DNA sequence: TGTGCCAGCAGCTTGGAATGGGACAGCTCCCCGGAAAGTAACTATGGCTACACCTTC.